The present TCR beta chain was sequenced within a study of vaccination and CD4 T cells after COVID-19. As for the study in general: Stimulation of cells relied on overlapping spike peptides derived from SARS-CoV-2, HCoV-NL63, HCoV-OC43 and HCoV-229E. Some control cultures received a CEFX pool, which served as the positive control. Others received an HIV-1 Nef pool or no peptide.

Sequenced with the Oncomine TCR Beta short-read assay was DNA taken from cultured CD4+ T cells. MiXCR was run by TCRdb on the PCR reads, yielding one entry per CDR3 protein. Of 8,200 or so distinct CDR3 sequences listed, 61% are singletons. This clonotype was counted between two and nine times. Its matching antigen is unknown. Treatment given: approximately 9-day PBMC culture with coronavirus spike peptide pools or control peptides (ViraFEST assay). With 4 bases clipped from V and 5 bases from J, the junction kept 5 bases outside the gene matches. The CDR3 runs to 14 residues. The V gene's germline CDR1 is DFQATT and CDR2 SNEGSKA (reference sequence).

The J gene is TRBJ1-6, the V gene TRBV20-1; 7 bases map to TRBD1. Material for sequencing was CD4+ T cells from blood, cultured in vitro. The TCR originated in a human donor who had recovered from COVID-19. The CDR3 DNA reads as TGCAGTGCTAATGGACAGGCCGATAATTCACCCCTCCACTTT. As protein: CSANGQADNSPLHF.